This T cell receptor beta chain was sequenced during a study of siplizumab effects on memory and regulatory T cells. Points from the study as a whole: In roughly 75-95% of proliferating CD4+ or CD8+ clones, a naive or memory phenotype could not be assigned.

This clone was seen a handful of times. The antigen is undetermined. Assay used: immunoSEQ multiplex PCR; TCRdb lists only in-frame clones, some missing. The data hold 50,000 or so clones, with nearly 98% observed a single time. Where a few donor pairs were concerned, the unstimulated naive, memory, effector memory and TEMRA subsets underwent sequencing. The CDR3 consists of 13 residues. Trimming left V 4 bases short and J 5 bases short, with 14 bases between. CDR1 and CDR2 (germline): GTSNPN, SVGIG (reference sequence). Specimen: naive CD4+ T cells sorted from blood. This clonotype was sampled from a human donor in good health. This rearrangement joins TRBV30 to TRBJ1-1, with D possibly matching TRBD1 (6 bases). CDR3 residues: CAWNRALVTEAFF. CDR3 in DNA: TGTGCCTGGAACAGGGCCCTGGTTACTGAAGCTTTCTTT.